These 4 T cell receptor beta chains were all obtained from the same sample, sequenced in a study of monozygotic twins with inflammatory bowel disease. With the 5' RACE reads reprocessed, TCRdb shows one record per CDR3 protein and no DNA. This sample's table has 350,000 to 500,000 distinct CDR3 sequences. The sequenced material came from blood. These receptors were obtained from a human donor with ulcerative colitis or Crohn's disease, or a healthy co-twin of an affected twin (not recorded which).

V usage is TRBV5-1 and J usage is TRBJ2-3. CDR1 and CDR2 (germline): SGHRS, YFSETQ. CDR3 length equals 13 residues. The CDR3 sequence is CSSTGLGTDTQYF.

This sequence joins TRBV10-3 and TRBJ2-7. This CDR3 comprises 14 residues. Germline V gene sequence: CDR1 ENHRY, CDR2 SYGVKD. CDR3 sequence reads: CAISESLLAYEQYF.

The chain employs TRBV5-1 and TRBJ2-7; TCRdb lists TRBD2, though no DNA is available to test this call. The length of the CDR3 is 15 residues. Germline lookup yields CDR1 SGHRS and CDR2 YFSETQ. CDR3 sequence: CASSVTSGGTYEQYF.

The chain employs TRBV14 and TRBJ2-7; TCRdb's D call, TRBD1, is unchecked because there is no DNA. Germline lookup yields CDR1 SGHDN and CDR2 FVKESK. The CDR3 is 13 amino acids. The CDR3 here is CASSHGGYYEQYF.